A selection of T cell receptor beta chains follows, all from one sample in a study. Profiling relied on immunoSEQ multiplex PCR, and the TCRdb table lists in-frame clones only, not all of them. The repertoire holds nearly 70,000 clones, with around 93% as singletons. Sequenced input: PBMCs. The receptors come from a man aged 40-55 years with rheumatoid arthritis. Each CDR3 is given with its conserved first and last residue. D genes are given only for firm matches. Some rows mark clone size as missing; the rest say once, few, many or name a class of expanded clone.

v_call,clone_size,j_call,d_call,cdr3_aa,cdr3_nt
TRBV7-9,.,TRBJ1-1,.,CASSWGTEAFF,TGTGCCAGCAGCTGGGGGACTGAAGCTTTCTTT
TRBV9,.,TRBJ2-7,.,CASSTVYEQYF,TGTGCCAGCAGCACCGTTTACGAGCAGTACTTC
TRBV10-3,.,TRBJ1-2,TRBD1,CAISGNRGNYGYTF,TGTGCCATCAGTGGGAACAGGGGTAACTATGGCTACACCTTC
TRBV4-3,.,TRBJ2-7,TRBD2,CASSRGLAGLEQYF,TGCGCCAGCAGTCGCGGACTAGCGGGACTCGAGCAGTACTTC
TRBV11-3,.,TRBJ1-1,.,CASSQLPEAEAFF,TGTGCCAGCAGCCAACTACCAGAGGCTGAAGCTTTCTTT
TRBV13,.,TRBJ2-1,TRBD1,CASRAGTEAYNEQFF,TGTGCCAGCAGGGCCGGGACAGAAGCCTACAATGAGCAGTTCTTC
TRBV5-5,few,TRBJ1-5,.,CASSFSGNQPQHF,TGTGCCAGCAGCTTTAGCGGGAATCAGCCCCAGCATTTT
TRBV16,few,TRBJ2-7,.,CASSQQGWLGNYEQYF,TGTGCCAGCAGCCAACAGGGGTGGTTAGGGAACTACGAGCAGTACTTC
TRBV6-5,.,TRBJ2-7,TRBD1,CASSYSHRGDNYEQYF,TGTGCCAGCAGTTACTCTCACAGGGGCGACAACTACGAGCAGTACTTC
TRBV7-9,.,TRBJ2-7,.,CASNRNEGGKGVEQYF,TGTGCCAGCAACCGAAACGAAGGGGGGAAAGGGGTCGAGCAGTACTTC
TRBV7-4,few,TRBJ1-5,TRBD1,CASSLGWDRDSNQPQHF,TGTGCCAGCAGCTTAGGATGGGACAGGGATAGCAATCAGCCCCAGCATTTT
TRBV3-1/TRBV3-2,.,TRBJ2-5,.,CASSLQRETQYF,TGTGCCAGCAGCCTCCAGAGAGAGACCCAGTACTTC
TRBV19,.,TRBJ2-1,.,CASSTSGPYNEQFF,TGTGCCAGTAGTACATCAGGCCCCTACAATGAGCAGTTCTTC
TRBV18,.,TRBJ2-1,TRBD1,CASSPLPTGGLNEQFF,TGTGCCAGCTCACCACTCCCGACAGGGGGTTTGAATGAGCAGTTCTTC
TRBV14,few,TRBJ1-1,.,CASSQDTRIPGTRTEAFF,TGTGCCAGCAGCCAAGATACCAGGATTCCGGGGACACGCACTGAAGCTTTCTTT
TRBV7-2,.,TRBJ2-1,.,CASSLLAVFAYNEQFF,TGTGCCAGCAGCTTACTGGCAGTTTTCGCCTACAATGAGCAGTTCTTC
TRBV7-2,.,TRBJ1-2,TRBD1,CASSTGTGVYGYTF,TGTGCCAGCAGCACCGGGACAGGGGTATATGGCTACACCTTC
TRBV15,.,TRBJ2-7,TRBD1,CATSSDRGEQYF,TGTGCCACCAGTAGCGACAGGGGCGAGCAGTACTTC
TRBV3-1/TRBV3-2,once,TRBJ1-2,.,CASSQGHGYTF,TGTGCCAGCAGCCAGGGCCATGGCTACACCTTC
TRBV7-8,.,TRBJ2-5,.,CASSRDTQETQYF,TGTGCCAGCAGCCGGGACACCCAAGAGACCCAGTACTTC
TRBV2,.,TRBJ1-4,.,CASSDRSSRATNEKLFF,TGTGCCAGCAGTGATCGGAGCTCACGCGCAACTAATGAAAAACTGTTTTTT
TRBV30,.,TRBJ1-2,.,CAWSSAGTVFNYGYTF,TGTGCCTGGAGTTCCGCCGGGACTGTCTTCAACTATGGCTACACCTTC
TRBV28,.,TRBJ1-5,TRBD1,CASRPGQVYQPQHF,TGTGCCAGCAGGCCGGGACAGGTGTATCAGCCCCAGCATTTT
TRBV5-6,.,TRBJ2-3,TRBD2,CASSSLAVLSTDTQYF,TGTGCCAGCAGCTCACTAGCGGTCCTTAGCACAGATACGCAGTATTTT
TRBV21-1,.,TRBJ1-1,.,CASSPGWAEAFF,TGTGCCAGCAGCCCCGGCTGGGCTGAAGCTTTCTTT